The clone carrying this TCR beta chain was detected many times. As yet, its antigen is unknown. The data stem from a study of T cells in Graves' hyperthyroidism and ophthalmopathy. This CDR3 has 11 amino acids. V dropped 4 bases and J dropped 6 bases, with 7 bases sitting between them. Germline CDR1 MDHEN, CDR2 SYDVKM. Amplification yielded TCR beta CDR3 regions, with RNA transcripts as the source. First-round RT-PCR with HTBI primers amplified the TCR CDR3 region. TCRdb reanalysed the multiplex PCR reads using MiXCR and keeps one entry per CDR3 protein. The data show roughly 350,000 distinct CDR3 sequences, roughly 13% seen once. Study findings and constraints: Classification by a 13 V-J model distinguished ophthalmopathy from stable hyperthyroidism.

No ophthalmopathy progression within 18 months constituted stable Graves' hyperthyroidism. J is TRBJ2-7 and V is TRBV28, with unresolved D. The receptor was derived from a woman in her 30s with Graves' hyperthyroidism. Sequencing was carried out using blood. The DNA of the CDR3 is TGTGCCAGCAGTTCAGCTGGCGAGCAGTACTTC. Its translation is CASSSAGEQYF.